The 21 T cell receptor beta chains below all came from one sample that was sequenced in a study of blood T cell repertoires in COVID-19. Some clones are missing from TCRdb's copy, which holds only in-frame ones; the method was immunoSEQ multiplex PCR. The sample lists roughly 250,000 clones, around 79% occurring once. Sequencing was done on a sample of peripheral blood. The receptors shown here come from a woman of 80 years or more with acute or convalescent COVID-19.

The J gene is TRBJ2-2, the V gene TRBV6-2 or TRBV6-3; 9 bases are a match to TRBD1. Germline trimming cut 4 bases from V and 4 bases from J; bases unmatched to any gene: 7. Germline V gene lookup returns CDR1 MNHEY and CDR2 SVGEGT. The CDR3 consists of 16 residues. The CDR3 loop reads CASSFLATGGTGELFF. The CDR3 DNA sequence: TGTGCCAGCAGTTTCTTAGCGACAGGGGGCACCGGGGAGCTGTTTTTT.

V is TRBV10-3 and J is TRBJ1-2; D is unresolved. Germline-derived CDR1 and CDR2 are ENHRY and SYGVKD. CDR3 length: 15 amino acids. The germline V and J ends were trimmed by 0 bases and 8 bases, with 16 bases remaining between them. For the CDR3, the DNA is TGTGCCATCAGTGAGTCGAAATTCGGGCGGGAGGGCTACACCTTC. It encodes CAISESKFGREGYTF.

This chain uses TRBV3-1 (or the pseudogene TRBV3-2) with TRBJ2-1; 12 bases match TRBD2. The CDR3 covers 19 residues. The V segment lost 1 base and the J segment 4 bases; nucleotides outside the gene matches: 11. Germline V lookup: CDR1 LGHDT, CDR2 YNNKEL (reference sequence). The CDR3 here is CASSQAGLAGGKSYNEQFF. The CDR3 DNA reads as TGTGCCAGCAGCCAAGCAGGGCTAGCGGGAGGGAAGTCTTACAATGAGCAGTTCTTC.

This clone was seen a single time. V usage is TRBV21-1 and J usage is TRBJ2-7; the table's TRBD1 call for D was not verified on the DNA. TRBV21-1 is given as a pseudogene. This CDR3 has 13 amino acids. The CDR3 DNA reads TGTGCCAGCAGCAAACCCCAGGACTACGAGCAGTACTTC. The encoded protein is CASSKPQDYEQYF.

The chain couples TRBV27 to TRBJ1-2; a weak D match, TRBD1 (6 bases). The V gene lost 5 bases and the J gene lost 3 bases, with 13 bases spanning the gap. This CDR3 region has 14 residues. Germline CDR1 is MNHEY and CDR2 is SMNVEV (reference sequence). The CDR3 region is CASSPYRAHYGYTF. As DNA, the CDR3 is TGTGCCAGCAGTCCCTACAGGGCACACTATGGCTACACCTTC.

The rearrangement joins TRBV5-1 to TRBJ2-3; 12 bases line up with TRBD2. Germline loops: CDR1 SGHRS, CDR2 YFSETQ. This CDR3 region has 14 residues. J lost 7 bases, V lost 3 bases, and 3 bases had no gene match. In nucleotides, the CDR3 is TGCGCCAGCAGCTACGGACTAGCGGGAAATACGCAGTATTTT. Encoded protein: CASSYGLAGNTQYF.

This sequence joins TRBV3-1 (or the pseudogene TRBV3-2) and TRBJ2-7; TRBD2 matches at 9 bases. V gave up 5 bases and J gave up 1 base; unmatched junction bases: 21. The CDR3 length is 20 residues. Germline-derived CDR1 and CDR2 are LGHDT and YNNKEL (reference sequence). DNA for the CDR3: TGTGCCAGCAGCTACCCCCCCGGGACTAGCTTTGACTCCGGGTCCTACGAGCAGTACTTC. Its translation: CASSYPPGTSFDSGSYEQYF.

The rearrangement uses TRBV19 and TRBJ2-2; D perhaps matches TRBD1 (7 bases). Trimming removed 7 bases from V and 1 base from J, with 16 bases in between. From germline, CDR1 is LNHDA and CDR2 SQIVND (reference sequence). The CDR3 length is 16 residues. Here the CDR3 DNA reads TGTGCCAGTACCCCCGGGGGACAGAGGAACACCGGGGAGCTGTTTTTT. Translation: CASTPGGQRNTGELFF.

V gene TRBV18 combines with J gene TRBJ2-3; TRBD2 matches at 7 bases. This CDR3 contains 14 residues. V was clipped by 3 bases and J by 1 base; unmatched bases: 1. Germline V CDR1 and CDR2: KGHSH, LQKENI. CDR3 sequence (DNA): TGTGCCAGCTCACCCCTAGCGGGCACAGATACGCAGTATTTT. Protein sequence: CASSPLAGTDTQYF.

The chain links TRBV15 to TRBJ2-2, with a tentative D call TRBD2 (6 bases). V gave up 5 bases and J gave up 7 bases, with 17 bases separating them. This CDR3 comprises 15 residues. The germline V gene has CDR1 LNHNV and CDR2 YYDKDF (reference sequence). CDR3 DNA: TGTGCCACCAGCTCGACTAGAACTGCGGGCGGGGAGCTGTTTTTT. The encoded protein is CATSSTRTAGGELFF.

V and J are TRBV10-3 and TRBJ1-1; no reliable D call. The CDR3 spans 15 residues. Trimming pared 0 bases from V and 4 bases from J, leaving 12 bases between. Per germline, CDR1 ENHRY and CDR2 SYGVKD. This CDR3 is CAISESGTGVTEAFF. In nucleotides, the CDR3 is TGTGCCATCAGTGAGTCTGGTACGGGTGTCACTGAAGCTTTCTTT.

As concerns this clone: This same CDR3 is encoded by further DNA sequences in the sample. The chain is built from TRBV7-9 and TRBJ1-3; D possibly corresponds to TRBD1 (6 bases). The CDR3 length is 16 residues. Germline V gene data show CDR1 as SEHNR and CDR2 as FQNEAQ (reference sequence). The ends were cut back, 1 base at V and 0 bases at J, with 10 bases in the middle. As DNA, the CDR3 is TGTGCCAGCAGCTTAGGGGGGGGCACCTCTGGAAACACCATATATTTT. This sequence encodes CASSLGGGTSGNTIYF.

In its sample, this clone was seen once. This rearrangement joins TRBV19 to TRBJ2-2, with D hard to call. Trimming removed 5 bases at V and 1 base at J, with 11 bases between. The germline V gene has CDR1 LNHDA and CDR2 SQIVND (reference sequence). The CDR3 is 15 amino acids. The CDR3 protein is CASSPGDLNTGELFF. DNA of the CDR3: TGTGCCAGTAGTCCCGGAGACTTGAACACCGGGGAGCTGTTTTTT.

The chain joins TRBV5-1 to TRBJ2-2, with TRBD2 matching 10 bases. V shed 4 bases and J 6 bases; nucleotides not matched to a gene: 9. The CDR3 runs to 16 residues. CDR1 is SGHRS and CDR2 is YFSETQ in the germline V gene. CDR3 sequence: CASSPGLARGAGELFF. The CDR3 coding sequence is TGCGCCAGCAGCCCGGGACTAGCGAGAGGGGCCGGGGAGCTGTTTTTT.

The count of this clone is one. The chain recombines TRBV7-9 with TRBJ2-3, with 12 bases that match TRBD2. Germline CDR1 SEHNR, CDR2 FQNEAQ (reference sequence). The junction had 11 bases not matched to a gene; V was cut back by 4 bases and J by 0 bases. The CDR3 runs to 19 residues. The CDR3 coding sequence is TGTGCCAGCAGCTCAGGACTAGCGGGGACTGGGTCTAGCACAGATACGCAGTATTTT. Translation: CASSSGLAGTGSSTDTQYF.

This CDR3 is CASSRQGMGTDTQYF. As DNA, the CDR3 is TGTGCCAGTAGCCGACAGGGGATGGGCACAGATACGCAGTATTTT. The chain links TRBV19 to TRBJ2-3; the match to TRBD1 covers 8 bases. The CDR3 consists of 15 residues. Germline loops: CDR1 LNHDA, CDR2 SQIVND (reference sequence). V lost 6 bases to trimming and J lost 1 base; unmatched junction nucleotides: 6.

This chain joins TRBV6-5 and TRBJ1-2; 7 positions agree with TRBD1. The CDR3 has 15 amino acids. Germline lookup yields CDR1 MNHEY and CDR2 SVGAGI. V dropped 5 bases and J dropped 0; count of bases not matched to a gene: 6. The DNA for the CDR3 is TGTGCCAGCAGTCCCGGGACAGCTTCTAACTATGGCTACACCTTC. It is translated as CASSPGTASNYGYTF.

This rearrangement joins TRBV9 to TRBJ1-6; D not resolved. This CDR3 is built from 13 residues. CDR1 and CDR2 from the germline V gene are SGDLS and YYNGEE. Deletions cut 4 bases from V and 9 bases from J, with 11 bases between. The CDR3 DNA reads as TGTGCCAGCAGCAATACTACGGGTTCACCCCTCCACTTT. This sequence encodes CASSNTTGSPLHF.

This clone was seen only a few times. This chain joins TRBV15 and TRBJ2-2; weak D call: TRBD2 (5 bases). The CDR3 has 15 residues. Germline assignment: CDR1 LNHNV and CDR2 YYDKDF (reference sequence). With 0 bases removed from V and 4 bases from J, the gap between germline ends came to 9 bases. The CDR3 DNA sequence: TGTGCCACCAGCAGAGATGGGGAGAGCACCGGGGAGCTGTTTTTT. This codes for CATSRDGESTGELFF.

The V gene is TRBV24-1, the J gene TRBJ1-5; TRBD1 agrees at 9 bases. CDR1 and CDR2 (germline): KGHDR, SFDVKD. This CDR3 is built from 13 residues. J was trimmed by 7 bases and V by 7 bases; bases with no gene match: 4. The CDR3, as DNA: TGTGCCACCAGCGCGGACAGGGGCCAGCCCCAGCATTTT. It encodes CATSADRGQPQHF.

This chain connects TRBV9 to TRBJ1-1; perhaps TRBD1 as D (6 bases). The CDR3 has 13 residues. CDR1 and CDR2 (germline): SGDLS, YYNGEE. The V and J ends lost 0 bases and 8 bases respectively, with 11 bases between them. CDR3 DNA sequence: TGTGCCAGCAGCGTAGCCGCCGACAGGGAAGCTTTCTTT. Translated, it gives CASSVAADREAFF.